Sequencing of this TCR beta chain was carried out in a study of cytomegalovirus exposure and HLA in healthy donors. Clones were sequenced by immunoSEQ multiplex PCR, and TCRdb holds only the in-frame ones, with some missing. The data show tens of thousands of clones, roughly 96% seen once. With regard to this clone: Antigen: not known.

The CDR3 has 18 residues. Points from the study as a whole: Among TCR beta chains, those listed as cytomegalovirus-associated numbered over 150. The tendency of first-cohort TCR clusters to co-occur in the 120 validation repertoires was identified by a subsequent analysis.

The rearrangement uses TRBV21-1 and TRBJ2-5; the table assigns TRBD2, which was not confirmed against the DNA. TRBV21-1 is given as a pseudogene. Sequenced: PBMCs. The TCR sequence derives from a man younger than 35 in good health and CMV-seronegative. CDR3 in amino acids: CASSKTILQREIQETQYF. The CDR3 DNA reads as TGTGCCAGCAGCAAAACCATTCTACAGCGGGAGATACAAGAGACCCAGTACTTC.